This TCR beta chain was captured by sequencing in a study of radiotherapy plus CTLA-4 blockade in lung cancer. About the study: In 18% of patients, objective responses were seen; roughly 28% had disease control. Broader study findings: Among blood TCR repertoires after radiotherapy plus ipilimumab, tumor-derived clones expanded. According to reports, early shifts in blood T cell clones, alongside interferon-beta, forecast response most accurately.

Enrolled patients, whose metastatic non-small-cell lung cancer was chemo-refractory, received focal radiation plus CTLA-4 blockade with ipilimumab. The CDR3 has 15 residues. CDR1 is SGHAT and CDR2 is FQNNGV in the germline V gene. The V gene end was trimmed by 0 bases and the J gene end by 8 bases; junction bases not matched to a gene: 5. With respect to this clone: Its matching antigen is unknown.

The protocol was immunoSEQ multiplex PCR, while the TCRdb copy is restricted to in-frame clones and leaves out a portion. Of tens of thousands of clones detected, roughly four fifths appear once; the ten largest clones hold roughly 0.82%. The rearrangement uses TRBV11-2 and TRBJ2-1; 9 nucleotides agree with TRBD2. This TCR was recovered from a human donor with non-small cell lung cancer who had stable disease on radiotherapy plus ipilimumab. This specimen was peripheral blood, taken from a patient treated with radiotherapy plus ipilimumab. CDR3 DNA: TGTGCCAGCAGCTTAGATGTTAGCGGGAGCTATGAGCAGTTCTTC. Translated: CASSLDVSGSYEQFF.